This T cell receptor beta chain was recovered during a study of T cells in Graves' hyperthyroidism and ophthalmopathy. RNA transcripts served as the template for amplifying TCR beta CDR3 regions. The HTBI primer set drove a first-round RT-PCR of the TCR CDR3. From the multiplex PCR reads, TCRdb called clonotypes with MiXCR, one entry per CDR3 protein. The table shows 550,000 to 600,000 distinct CDR3 sequences, with over 15% occurring only once. CDR3 length: 16 residues. Germline V gene lookup returns CDR1 SQVTM and CDR2 ANQGSEA. Trimming shortened V by 3 bases and J by 1 base, and 18 bases separated the two germline ends. Exclusion criteria comprised uncontrolled infection, other autoimmune disease, pregnancy or lactation.

This TCR derives from a woman aged 18-29 years with Graves' hyperthyroidism. The sequenced sample was blood. V is TRBV29-1 and J is TRBJ1-1, with D tentatively TRBD1 (5 bases). The CDR3 DNA reads TGCAGCGTTGACGAGGAGGGAGAGGGGAGGAACACTGAAGCTTTCTTT. It specifies CSVDEEGEGRNTEAFF.